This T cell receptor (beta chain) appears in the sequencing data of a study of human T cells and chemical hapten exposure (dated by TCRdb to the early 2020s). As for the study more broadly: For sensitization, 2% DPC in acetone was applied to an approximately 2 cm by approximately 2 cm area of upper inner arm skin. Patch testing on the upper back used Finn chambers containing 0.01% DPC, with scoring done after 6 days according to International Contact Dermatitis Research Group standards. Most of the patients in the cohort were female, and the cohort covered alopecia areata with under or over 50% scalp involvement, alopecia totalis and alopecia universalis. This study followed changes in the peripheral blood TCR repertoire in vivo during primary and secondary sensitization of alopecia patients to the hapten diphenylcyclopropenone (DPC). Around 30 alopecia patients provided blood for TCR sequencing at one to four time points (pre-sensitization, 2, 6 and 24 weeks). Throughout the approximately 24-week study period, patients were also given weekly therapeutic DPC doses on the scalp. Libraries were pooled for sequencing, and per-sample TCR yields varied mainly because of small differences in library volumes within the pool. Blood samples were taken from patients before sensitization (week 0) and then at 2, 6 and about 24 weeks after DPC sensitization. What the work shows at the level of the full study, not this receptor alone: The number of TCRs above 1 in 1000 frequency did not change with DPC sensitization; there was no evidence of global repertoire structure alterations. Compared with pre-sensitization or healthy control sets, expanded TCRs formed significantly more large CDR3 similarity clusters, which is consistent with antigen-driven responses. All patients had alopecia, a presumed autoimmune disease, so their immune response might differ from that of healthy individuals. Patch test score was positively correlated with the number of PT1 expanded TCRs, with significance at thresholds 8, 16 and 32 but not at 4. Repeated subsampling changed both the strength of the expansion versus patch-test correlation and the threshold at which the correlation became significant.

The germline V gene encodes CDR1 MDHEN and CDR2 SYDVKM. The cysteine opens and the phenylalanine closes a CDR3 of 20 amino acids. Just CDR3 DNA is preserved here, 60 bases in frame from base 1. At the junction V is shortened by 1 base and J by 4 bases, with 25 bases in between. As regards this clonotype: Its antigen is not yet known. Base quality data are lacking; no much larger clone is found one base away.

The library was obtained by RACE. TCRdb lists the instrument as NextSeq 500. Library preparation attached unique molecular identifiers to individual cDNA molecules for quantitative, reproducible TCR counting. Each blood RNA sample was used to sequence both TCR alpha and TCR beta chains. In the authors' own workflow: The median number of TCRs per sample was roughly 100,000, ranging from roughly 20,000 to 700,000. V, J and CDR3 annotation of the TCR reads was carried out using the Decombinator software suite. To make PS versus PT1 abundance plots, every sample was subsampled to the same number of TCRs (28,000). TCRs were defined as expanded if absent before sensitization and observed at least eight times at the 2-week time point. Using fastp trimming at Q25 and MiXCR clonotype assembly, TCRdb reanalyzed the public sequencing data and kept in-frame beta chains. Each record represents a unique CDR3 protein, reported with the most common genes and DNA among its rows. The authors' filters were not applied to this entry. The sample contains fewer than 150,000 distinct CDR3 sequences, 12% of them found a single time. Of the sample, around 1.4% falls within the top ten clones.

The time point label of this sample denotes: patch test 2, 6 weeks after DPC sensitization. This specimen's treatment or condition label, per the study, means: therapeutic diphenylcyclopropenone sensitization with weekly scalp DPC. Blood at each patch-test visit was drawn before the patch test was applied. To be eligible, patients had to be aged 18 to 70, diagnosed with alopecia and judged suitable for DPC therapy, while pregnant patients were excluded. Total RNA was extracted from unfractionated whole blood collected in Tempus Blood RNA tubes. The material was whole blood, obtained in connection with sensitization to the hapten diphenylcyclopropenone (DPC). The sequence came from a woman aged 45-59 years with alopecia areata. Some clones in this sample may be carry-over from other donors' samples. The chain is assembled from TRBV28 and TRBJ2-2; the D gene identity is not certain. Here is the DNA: TGTGCCAGCAGTTTATTTGGTATCCGGGCCAGCCCTACTGTCACCGGGGAGCTGTTTTTT. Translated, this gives CASSLFGIRASPTVTGELFF.